The 22 T cell receptor beta chains reported below all come from one sample, sequenced in a study of T-cell reconstitution after alpha-beta-depleted transplantation in children. Unique molecular identifiers were used to barcode this TCRbeta library. TCRdb re-derived calls from the PCR reads in MiXCR, one entry per CDR3 protein. The sample includes roughly 610,000 distinct CDR3 sequences, about 10% of them seen just once. The input for sequencing was PBMCs from the stem cell graft donor, taken from the stem cell graft. The receptors stem from a human donor who donated a stem cell graft to a child with acute myeloid leukemia.

This clonotype was recorded a few times. J is TRBJ1-2 and V is TRBV29-1; D unresolved. Per germline, CDR1 SQVTM and CDR2 ANQGSEA. Trimming cost V 1 base and J 3 bases, with 6 bases left between them. The CDR3 is 12 amino acids. Here the CDR3 reads CSVEGQYYGYTF. For the CDR3, the DNA is TGCAGCGTTGAAGGGCAGTACTATGGCTACACCTTC.

This clonotype came up many times. The CDR3 nucleotides are TGCAGTGCTTACACTTGGAGCTCCTACAATGAGCAGTTCTTC. It codes for CSAYTWSSYNEQFF. The rearrangement joins TRBV20-1 to TRBJ2-1; the D is unclear. The CDR3 covers 14 residues. The V and J ends lost 5 bases and 0 bases respectively, with 11 bases between them. Germline V CDR1 and CDR2: DFQATT, SNEGSKA (reference sequence).

The V and J genes are TRBV10-3 and TRBJ2-1; D gene ambiguous. V was clipped by 3 bases and J by 10 bases, with 13 bases between them. This CDR3 is 13 amino acids long. Germline CDR1 ENHRY, CDR2 SYGVKD. The CDR3 nucleotides are TGTGCCATCAGTGATAGGGCTACCAAAGAGCAGTTCTTC. This gives the protein CAISDRATKEQFF.

The V and J genes are TRBV20-1 and TRBJ2-6; tentative D call: TRBD1 (6 bases). This CDR3 is 17 amino acids long. V gave up 0 bases and J gave up 0 bases, with 12 bases separating them. Germline V gene lookup returns CDR1 DFQATT and CDR2 SNEGSKA (reference sequence). Here the CDR3 DNA reads TGCAGTGCTAGAGATTTAGGGGGAGACTCTGGGGCCAACGTCCTGACTTTC. It encodes CSARDLGGDSGANVLTF.

This clonotype was detected ten times or more. The chain links TRBV18 to TRBJ2-1; TRBD1 agrees at 9 bases. The ends lost 4 bases at V and 1 base at J; junction bases unmatched: 5. Germline CDR1 reads KGHSH; CDR2 reads LQKENI. This CDR3 spans 16 amino acids. CDR3 sequence: CASSRPTGGSYNEQFF. The CDR3 DNA reads TGTGCCAGCTCACGACCGACAGGGGGATCCTACAATGAGCAGTTCTTC.

At least ten counts were recorded for this clonotype. The chain uses TRBV29-1 and TRBJ1-1; the D is unclear. Trimming removed 0 bases from V and 7 bases from J, with 12 bases in between. CDR1 is SQVTM, CDR2 ANQGSEA, per germline. The CDR3 length is 13 residues. As DNA, the CDR3 is TGCAGCGTTGAAGATTGGGTGGCCCTTGAAGCTTTCTTT. This sequence encodes CSVEDWVALEAFF.

The chain combines TRBV21-1 with TRBJ1-2; the table's TRBD1 call for D was not verified on the DNA. TRBV21-1 is termed a pseudogene. The CDR3 is made up of 15 amino acids. The DNA of the CDR3 is TGTGCCAGCACCTTGACAGGGTGTTGGAACTATGGCTACACCTTC. Translated, it gives CASTLTGCWNYGYTF.

This clonotype was seen a few times. In DNA, the CDR3 is TGCAGCGTCGAGACAGGGCTGGGAGAAAAACTGTTTTTT. Its protein is CSVETGLGEKLFF. J is TRBJ1-4 and V is TRBV29-1, with 7 bases aligning to TRBD1. Germline V gene sequence: CDR1 SQVTM, CDR2 ANQGSEA. The CDR3 runs to 13 residues. Losses at the gene ends were 6 bases for V and 8 bases for J; bases not matched to a gene: 9.

This chain uses TRBV3-1 with TRBJ2-5, with 10 bases fitting TRBD2. Losses at the gene ends were 5 bases for V and 5 bases for J; bases not matched to a gene: 8. The CDR3 sequence is 15 residues long. Germline V gene sequence: CDR1 LGHDT, CDR2 YNNKEL (reference sequence). CDR3 in DNA: TGTGCCAGCAGCTTAAAAGGACTAGCGGCTGAGACCCAGTACTTC. Amino acid sequence: CASSLKGLAAETQYF.

The J gene is TRBJ2-5, the V gene TRBV7-9; the D gene could be TRBD1 or TRBD2 (5 bases each). Trimming stripped 7 bases from V and 5 bases from J, with 14 bases between. The CDR3 runs 13 residues. CDR1 and CDR2 (germline): SEHNR, FQNEAQ (reference sequence). The chain's CDR3 is CASTPTRGETQYF. In DNA form, the CDR3 reads TGTGCCAGCACCCCTACGAGGGGCGAGACCCAGTACTTC. Full variable domain (rest looked up from reference TRBV7-9 and TRBJ2-5): DTGVSQNPRHKITKRGQNVTFRCDPISEHNRLYWYRQTLGQGPEFLTYFQNEAQLEKSRLLSDRFSAERPKGSFSTLEIQRTEQGDSAMYLCASTPTRGETQYFGPGTRLLVL.

The DNA of the CDR3 is TGCAGCGTTGAAGTCCGGGACAGGACAAGACAGTACTTC. It is translated as CSVEVRDRTRQYF. The rearrangement uses TRBV29-1 and TRBJ2-7, with 8 bases matching TRBD1. Trimming cost V 1 base and J 10 bases; bases outside gene matches: 9. The CDR3 length is 13 residues. From germline, CDR1 is SQVTM and CDR2 ANQGSEA.

A few counts support this clonotype. The chain links TRBV12-3 or TRBV12-4 to TRBJ2-4; D unresolved. V was pared by 4 bases and J by 1 base, with 5 bases between. The CDR3 extends over 13 amino acids. The CDR3 spells CASSSGAKNIQYF. In DNA form, the CDR3 reads TGTGCCAGCAGTTCCGGGGCCAAAAACATTCAGTACTTC.

This clonotype was recorded a few times. V is TRBV9 and J is TRBJ2-5; D is possibly TRBD2 (6 bases). Germline V gene data show CDR1 as SGDLS and CDR2 as YYNGEE. The V end was cut by 0 bases, the J end by 2 bases, with 14 bases between. This CDR3 has 16 amino acids. Written as DNA, the CDR3 is TGTGCCAGCAGCGTAGCTACCGGGGGAGGACAAGAGACCCAGTACTTC. Protein product: CASSVATGGGQETQYF.

This chain uses TRBV29-1 with TRBJ2-3, with D hard to call. Germline V lookup: CDR1 SQVTM, CDR2 ANQGSEA. V was clipped by 3 bases and J by 4 bases, with 8 bases between them. This CDR3 contains 12 residues. The CDR3 region is CSVEGAADTQYF. As DNA, the CDR3 is TGCAGCGTTGAGGGCGCGGCAGATACGCAGTATTTT.

Ten or more counts support this clonotype. The chain couples TRBV7-2 to TRBJ1-2; D gene uncertain. Germline CDR1 SGHTA, CDR2 FQGNSA. V dropped 4 bases and J dropped 3 bases, with 9 bases sitting between them. This CDR3 has 13 residues. The CDR3 region is CASSSGKYYGYTF. For the CDR3, the DNA is TGTGCCAGCAGCTCCGGCAAATACTATGGCTACACCTTC.

Ten or more counts support this clonotype. The V gene is TRBV5-1, the J gene TRBJ2-2, with 9 nucleotides matching TRBD2. The CDR3 has 15 residues. V was clipped by 0 bases and J by 3 bases; unmatched bases: 0. The germline gives CDR1 SGHRS, CDR2 YFSETQ. The CDR3 spells CASSLVAGDTGELFF. The CDR3 bases are TGCGCCAGCAGCTTGGTAGCGGGGGACACCGGGGAGCTGTTTTTT.

The table lists this clonotype with many counts. The genes are TRBV14 and TRBJ2-3; D is unclear. Germline V gene sequence: CDR1 SGHDN, CDR2 FVKESK. The CDR3 is 12 amino acids. Deletions cut 3 bases from V and 4 bases from J, with 5 bases between. CDR3 sequence: CASSQSSDTQYF. The DNA of the CDR3 is TGTGCCAGCAGCCAGTCGTCAGATACGCAGTATTTT.

This clonotype was seen repeatedly, ten times or more. V gene TRBV6-1 combines with J gene TRBJ2-2; 8 positions agree with TRBD2. V lost 6 bases and J lost 2; bases outside the gene matches: 5. The germline V gene encodes CDR1 MNHNS and CDR2 SASEGT. The CDR3 covers 15 residues. In nucleotides, the CDR3 is TGTGCCAGCAGGCCACTAGCGGAAAACACCGGGGAGCTGTTTTTT. Translated, it gives CASRPLAENTGELFF.

The V call is TRBV21-1, the J call TRBJ2-7; the tabulated D call, TRBD2, remains unverified against the DNA. TRBV21-1 is a pseudogene locus. The CDR3 runs 19 residues. DNA for the CDR3: TGTGCCAGCAGCAAACCTAAGGCGGGAGGGGGCGGGACTACCTACGAGCAGTACTTC. Its translation: CASSKPKAGGGGTTYEQYF.

This clonotype was detected a few times. V and J are TRBV20-1 and TRBJ2-5, with D possibly matching TRBD2 (5 bases). V was cut by 3 bases and J by 6 bases, with 11 bases left in between. The CDR3 has 12 residues. Germline CDR1 is DFQATT and CDR2 is SNEGSKA (reference sequence). The CDR3 DNA reads as TGCAGTGCTAGGGAAGGGAGCCAGACCCAGTACTTC. The encoded protein is CSAREGSQTQYF.

The chain employs TRBV5-4 and TRBJ2-1, with 8 nucleotides matching TRBD1. Germline CDR1 and CDR2: SGHNT and YYREEE (reference sequence). V gave up 2 bases and J gave up 7 bases; unmatched junction bases: 8. The CDR3 covers 15 residues. Here the CDR3 reads CASSLETGEWNEQFF. Here the CDR3 DNA reads TGTGCCAGCAGCTTAGAGACAGGGGAATGGAATGAGCAGTTCTTC.

This clonotype was picked up many times. V and J are TRBV5-1 and TRBJ2-1; TRBD2 matches 9 bases. Germline-derived CDR1 and CDR2 are SGHRS and YFSETQ. There are 15 residues in the CDR3. V was clipped by 3 bases and J by 7 bases; unmatched bases: 8. The CDR3 loop is CASSSLAGAGNEQFF. For the CDR3, the DNA is TGCGCCAGCAGCTCTTTAGCGGGAGCAGGGAATGAGCAGTTCTTC.